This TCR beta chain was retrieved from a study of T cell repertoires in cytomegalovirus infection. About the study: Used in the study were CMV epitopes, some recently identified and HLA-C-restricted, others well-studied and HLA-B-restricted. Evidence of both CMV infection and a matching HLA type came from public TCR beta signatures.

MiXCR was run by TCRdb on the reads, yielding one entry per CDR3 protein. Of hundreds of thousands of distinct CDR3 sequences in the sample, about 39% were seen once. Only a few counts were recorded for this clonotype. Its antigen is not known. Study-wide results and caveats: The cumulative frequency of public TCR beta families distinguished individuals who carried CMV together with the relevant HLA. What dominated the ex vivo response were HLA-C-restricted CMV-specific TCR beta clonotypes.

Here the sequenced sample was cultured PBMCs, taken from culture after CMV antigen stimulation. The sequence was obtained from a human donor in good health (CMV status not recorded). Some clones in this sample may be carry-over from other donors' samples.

The CDR3 DNA reads TGTGCCAGCAGCCTTTCTACAGGTGGATCACCCCTCCACTTT. It encodes CASSLSTGGSPLHF. The chain recombines TRBV7-9 with TRBJ1-6; a possible D gene is TRBD1 (5 bases). The V gene lost 5 bases and the J gene lost 10 bases, with 15 bases spanning the gap. The V gene's germline CDR1 is SEHNR and CDR2 FQNEAQ (reference sequence). CDR3 size: 14 residues.